These 26 T cell receptor beta chains were sequenced from one sample in a study of CD8 T cells in Susac syndrome. The RNA, 0.5 to 1 ug, was put through reverse transcription using random hexamers. TCRdb reprocessed the immunoSEQ multiplex PCR reads via MiXCR and lists one record per CDR3 protein. In the table there are about 83,000 distinct CDR3 sequences, 85% to 95% of which are singletons. Sequencing was performed on CD8+ T cells from PBMCs. All receptors derive from a human donor with Susac syndrome.

CDR3 in amino acids: CSVTRDTYTPSYEQYF. The CDR3 DNA sequence: TGCAGCGTTACCCGGGACACCTATACCCCCTCCTACGAGCAGTACTTC. The chain is built from TRBV29-1 and TRBJ2-7, with D perhaps TRBD1 (6 bases). The germline V gene encodes CDR1 SQVTM and CDR2 ANQGSEA. This CDR3 is built from 16 residues. Trimming pared 5 bases from V and 0 bases from J, leaving 20 bases between.

J is TRBJ2-2 and V is TRBV20-1; D gene unclear. This CDR3 is 16 amino acids long. Trimming pared 0 bases from V and 5 bases from J, leaving 16 bases between. In germline, CDR1 is DFQATT, CDR2 SNEGSKA (reference sequence). CDR3 in DNA: TGCAGTGCTAGAGATAGCCCCGAATATGAAACCGGGGAGCTGTTTTTT. Protein product: CSARDSPEYETGELFF.

The rearrangement links TRBV3-1 to TRBJ2-3; possibly TRBD2 for D (5 bases). The CDR3 is made up of 14 amino acids. Trimming took 4 bases from V and 8 from J, leaving 16 bases between them. The germline V gene encodes CDR1 LGHDT and CDR2 YNNKEL (reference sequence). The CDR3 region has the DNA TGTGCCAGCAGCCCTGGACCGTCCCGGGGTACGCAGTATTTT. The encoded protein is CASSPGPSRGTQYF.

This clonotype occurred once. V gene TRBV12-5 combines with J gene TRBJ1-2; D is undetermined. The CDR3 is 12 residues long. Germline CDR1 LGHNT, CDR2 FRNRAP. V gave up 1 base and J gave up 6 bases, with 6 bases separating them. The DNA of the CDR3 is TGTGCTAGTGGTTTGGCTGGGCATGGCTACACCTTC. Residues: CASGLAGHGYTF.

The V call is TRBV12-3 or TRBV12-4, the J call TRBJ1-1; tentatively, D is TRBD1 (6 bases). The germline V and J ends were trimmed by 2 bases and 1 base, with 8 bases remaining between them. CDR3 size: 14 residues. The CDR3 protein is CASSLTGQNTEAFF. Written as DNA, the CDR3 is TGTGCCAGCAGTTTAACAGGGCAGAACACTGAAGCTTTCTTT.

The CDR3 protein is CSVESVAPYEQYF. The CDR3 DNA follows: TGCAGCGTTGAATCCGTAGCTCCCTACGAGCAGTACTTC. This rearrangement joins TRBV29-1 to TRBJ2-7; D uncertain. There are 13 residues in the CDR3. Between the trimmed V and J ends, which lost 2 bases and 2 bases, there was a span of 10 bases. Germline CDR1 is SQVTM and CDR2 is ANQGSEA.

The chain employs TRBV29-1 and TRBJ2-1; TRBD2 aligns across 10 bases. V lost 5 bases to trimming and J lost 7 bases; unmatched junction nucleotides: 5. Germline lookup yields CDR1 SQVTM and CDR2 ANQGSEA. The CDR3 is 13 residues long. Here the CDR3 reads CSVSGLAVNEQFF. The CDR3 nucleotides read TGCAGCGTTTCAGGACTAGCGGTTAATGAGCAGTTCTTC.

This rearrangement joins TRBV30 to TRBJ2-5; 10 nucleotides line up with TRBD1. Germline-derived CDR1 and CDR2 are GTSNPN and SVGIG (reference sequence). The length of the CDR3 is 16 residues. The V gene end was trimmed by 1 base and the J gene end by 5 bases; junction bases not matched to a gene: 10. As DNA, the CDR3 is TGTGCCTGGAGTGGGAAAAGACAGGGGGCTCAGGAGACCCAGTACTTC. Its protein product is CAWSGKRQGAQETQYF.

The chain carries TRBV29-1 and TRBJ1-1; D is perhaps TRBD1 (6 bases). The germline V gene encodes CDR1 SQVTM and CDR2 ANQGSEA. V was trimmed by 3 bases and J by 10 bases, leaving 15 bases between them. The CDR3 has 12 amino acids. This chain's CDR3 is CSVEYRESGAFF. The CDR3 coding sequence is TGCAGCGTTGAGTACAGGGAGAGTGGAGCTTTCTTT.

The CDR3 sequence: CSVAPPDNYGYTF. CDR3 nucleotide sequence: TGCAGCGTTGCACCCCCGGACAACTATGGCTACACCTTC. The chain employs TRBV29-1 and TRBJ1-2; D remains unclear. This CDR3 has 13 residues. Germline loops: CDR1 SQVTM, CDR2 ANQGSEA. V lost 4 bases and J lost 2, with 11 bases in between.

The V call is TRBV20-1, the J call TRBJ2-7, with D possibly matching TRBD2 (5 bases). Germline CDR1 is DFQATT and CDR2 is SNEGSKA (reference sequence). The CDR3 loop spans 13 amino acids. Deletions cut 0 bases from V and 5 bases from J, with 11 bases between. In nucleotides, the CDR3 is TGCAGTGCTAGAGATCTCAGCGGCAACGAGCAGTACTTC. Encoded protein: CSARDLSGNEQYF.

The count of this clonotype is one. The chain couples TRBV7-9 to TRBJ2-4; 8 bases agree with TRBD2. Germline V CDR1 and CDR2: SEHNR, FQNEAQ (reference sequence). This CDR3 is 14 amino acids long. The V and J ends lost 6 bases and 5 bases, in that order; junction bases with no gene match: 6. This chain's CDR3 is CASSPPGLENIQYF. CDR3 coding DNA: TGTGCCAGCAGTCCACCGGGACTAGAAAACATTCAGTACTTC. The complete variable domain, with remaining parts taken from reference TRBV7-9 and TRBJ2-4, reads DTGVSQNPRHKITKRGQNVTFRCDPISEHNRLYWYRQTLGQGPEFLTYFQNEAQLEKSRLLSDRFSAERPKGSFSTLEIQRTEQGDSAMYLCASSPPGLENIQYFGAGTRLSVL.

The chain joins TRBV5-1 to TRBJ1-2; the D is unclear. Germline V gene lookup returns CDR1 SGHRS and CDR2 YFSETQ. V was pared by 0 bases and J by 5 bases, with 17 bases between. The CDR3 loop spans 16 amino acids. The CDR3 sequence is CASSLESTASPYGYTF. The CDR3, as DNA: TGCGCCAGCAGCTTGGAGAGCACGGCTTCTCCTTATGGCTACACCTTC.

This chain links TRBV12-3 or TRBV12-4 with TRBJ1-2; D remains unclear. V dropped 5 bases and J dropped 4 bases, with 14 bases sitting between them. CDR3 length equals 14 residues. For the CDR3, the DNA is TGTGCCAGCAGTCTATCCCTGGACGGCTATGGCTACACCTTC. This gives the protein CASSLSLDGYGYTF.

The chain combines TRBV5-1 with TRBJ2-6; D unclear. The CDR3 covers 16 residues. Germline values: CDR1 SGHRS, CDR2 YFSETQ. The V and J ends lost 2 bases and 0 bases respectively, with 9 bases between them. DNA for the CDR3: TGCGCCAGCAGCTTTCAGGTCCGCTCTGGGGCCAACGTCCTGACTTTC. It translates to CASSFQVRSGANVLTF. The complete variable domain, with remaining parts taken from reference TRBV5-1 and TRBJ2-6, reads KAGVTQTPRYLIKTRGQQVTLSCSPISGHRSVSWYQQTPGQGLQFLFEYFSETQRNKGNFPGRFSGRQFSNSRSEMNVSTLELGDSALYLCASSFQVRSGANVLTFGAGSRLTVL.

The chain links TRBV7-9 to TRBJ2-1; D tentatively fits TRBD1 or TRBD2 (6 bases each). This CDR3 contains 15 residues. V lost 1 base, J lost 7 bases, and 14 bases lay in between. The germline V gene encodes CDR1 SEHNR and CDR2 FQNEAQ (reference sequence). The CDR3 DNA sequence: TGTGCCAGCAGCTTAGGGGGGCTGGAGGGAAATGAGCAGTTCTTC. Encoded protein: CASSLGGLEGNEQFF.

This chain connects TRBV6-1 to TRBJ2-7; possible D gene TRBD2, 6 bases. V lost 6 bases to trimming and J lost 5 bases, with 14 bases between them. The CDR3 loop spans 13 amino acids. CDR1 is MNHNS and CDR2 is SASEGT in the germline V gene. The CDR3 sequence is CASSALARDEQYF. The DNA of the CDR3 is TGTGCCAGCAGCGCTCTAGCGCGGGACGAGCAGTACTTC.

The gene calls are TRBV7-8 and TRBJ2-3, with no clear D. The V end was cut by 4 bases, the J end by 2 bases, with 16 bases between. The germline gives CDR1 SGHVS, CDR2 FQNEAQ. This CDR3 is built from 16 residues. The CDR3 nucleotides read TGTGCCAGCAGCTCCTACAGCGCCGGTGACACAGATACGCAGTATTTT. Protein: CASSSYSAGDTDTQYF.

This rearrangement joins TRBV4-1 to TRBJ2-2; D call uncertain. The germline gives CDR1 MGHRA, CDR2 YSYEKL. The V end lost 2 bases, the J end lost 7 bases, and 11 bases lay between the germline ends. This CDR3 comprises 14 residues. The CDR3 DNA is TGCGCCAGCAGCCAATGGGTATTAGACGGGGAGCTGTTTTTT. The encoded protein is CASSQWVLDGELFF.

The rearrangement links TRBV5-1 to TRBJ1-2; 9 nucleotides align to TRBD1. Per germline, CDR1 SGHRS and CDR2 YFSETQ. This CDR3 is 12 amino acids long. J lost 8 bases, V lost 7 bases, and 6 bases had no gene match. CDR3 sequence reads: CASRQGEGGYTF. The CDR3 DNA reads TGCGCCAGCCGACAGGGGGAAGGGGGCTACACCTTC.

The CDR3 coding sequence is TGCGCCAGCAGCAACCGGGGGGACAGTATGAACACTGAAGCTTTCTTT. Encoded protein: CASSNRGDSMNTEAFF. This chain uses TRBV5-1 with TRBJ1-1; 7 bases are a match to TRBD1. Trimming removed 4 bases from V and 0 bases from J; junction bases left unmatched: 9. The CDR3 spans 16 residues. Germline CDR1 is SGHRS and CDR2 is YFSETQ.

The V call is TRBV27, the J call TRBJ1-1, with D possibly being TRBD1 (6 bases). The germline V gene has CDR1 MNHEY and CDR2 SMNVEV (reference sequence). This CDR3 has 14 amino acids. The V and J ends lost 2 bases and 1 base respectively, with 8 bases between them. The CDR3 DNA follows: TGTGCCAGCAGTTTAACAGGGCGGAACACTGAAGCTTTCTTT. Translating it yields CASSLTGRNTEAFF.

The sample holds a few counts of this clonotype. This chain links TRBV12-3 or TRBV12-4 with TRBJ2-7; no clear D. The CDR3 totals 11 residues. V was cut by 4 bases and J by 4 bases, with 5 bases left in between. The DNA of the CDR3 is TGTGCCAGCAGTTCCGGTTACGAGCAGTACTTC. Protein product: CASSSGYEQYF.

CDR3: CASSHPAGEQFF. The DNA of the CDR3 is TGTGCCAGCAGCCATCCGGCTGGTGAGCAGTTCTTC. This sequence joins TRBV4-2 and TRBJ2-1, with D uncertain. The germline V gene has CDR1 LGHNA and CDR2 YNFKEQ. The CDR3 has 12 residues. V was shortened by 3 bases and J by 9 bases, with 9 bases between the two germline ends.

There are a few counts of this clonotype. This sequence joins TRBV6-1 and TRBJ2-2; no definite D call. CDR3 size: 14 residues. Between the trimmed V and J ends, which lost 7 bases and 0 bases, there was a span of 9 bases. The germline gives CDR1 MNHNS, CDR2 SASEGT. The CDR3: CASNWGPNTGELFF. The CDR3 DNA reads TGTGCCAGCAACTGGGGTCCGAACACCGGGGAGCTGTTTTTT.

The V and J genes are TRBV2 and TRBJ2-7; 10 bases are shared with TRBD1. The CDR3 has 14 residues. V gave up 3 bases and J gave up 3 bases; unmatched junction bases: 2. The germline V gene encodes CDR1 SNHLY and CDR2 FYNNEI. The CDR3 loop reads CASSETGGNYEQYF. The CDR3 DNA reads as TGTGCCAGCAGTGAGACAGGGGGCAACTACGAGCAGTACTTC.